Listed below are T cell receptor beta chains from one sample, sequenced in a study of metastatic and nonmetastatic thyroid tumors. TCRdb re-called the PCR reads with MiXCR. The data hold fewer than 20,000 clones, with roughly 20% observed a single time. The sequencing sample was made of adjacent normal tissue. All receptors derive from a female donor with papillary thyroid cancer or a benign thyroid nodule (not recorded which). Some clones in this sample may be carry-over from other donors' samples. Both conserved end residues are part of each CDR3. The D gene is left open where the match is weak. A clone size is listed for some rows: how often the clone was seen (once, few, many), or a class if it is expanded.

TRBD1 many TRBJ1-2 TRBV9 CASSPYAPGGNGYTF TGTGCCAGCAGCCCCTACGCTCCAGGGGGAAATGGCTACACCTTC
. once TRBJ1-3 TRBV7-7 CASSPAASYSLLWKHHIF TGTGCTAGCAGCCCTGCAGCGAGCTACTCCCTACTCTGGAAACACCATATATTT
TRBD1 few TRBJ2-7 TRBV27 CASSLSGTGGSEQYF TGTGCCAGCAGTTTATCCGGGACAGGGGGTTCCGAGCAGTACTTC
TRBD2 . TRBJ2-1 TRBV9 CASSEAVGLAGGEQFF TGTGCCAGCAGCGAGGCAGTTGGACTAGCGGGGGGTGAGCAGTTCTTC
TRBD1 many TRBJ1-4 TRBV7-9 CASSLPGQSNEKLFF TGTGCCAGCAGCCTCCCGGGACAGTCTAATGAAAAACTGTTTTTT
. medium-sized TRBJ2-1 TRBV12-3/TRBV12-4 CASNSPGWEENYNEQFF TGTGCCAGCAACTCCCCTGGGTGGGAGGAGAACTACAATGAGCAGTTCTTC
. few TRBJ2-5 TRBV12-3/TRBV12-4 CASIFSLAAQETQYF TGTGCCAGCATTTTCTCTCTAGCAGCTCAAGAGACCCAGTACTTC
. . TRBJ2-1 TRBV12-3/TRBV12-4 CASSLVGPGHNEQFF TGTGCCAGCAGTTTGGTGGGGCCTGGACACAATGAGCAGTTCTTC
. . TRBJ1-1 TRBV20-1 CSASTGMELNTEAFF TGCAGTGCTAGTACAGGTATGGAGTTGAACACTGAAGCTTTCTTT
. medium-sized TRBJ2-1 TRBV28 CASNTEATTYNEQFF TGTGCCAGCAACACTGAAGCTACTACCTACAATGAGCAGTTCTTC
. many TRBJ1-2 TRBV9 CASSVGDRYGYTF TGTGCCAGCAGCGTAGGTGACCGCTATGGCTACACCTTC
TRBD1 . TRBJ2-7 TRBV5-4 CASRHGQGHGEQYF TGTGCCAGCAGGCACGGACAGGGGCACGGCGAGCAGTACTTC
. medium-sized TRBJ2-7 TRBV6-5 CASSYSSKGVGEQYF TGTGCCAGCAGTTACTCCTCTAAGGGAGTTGGCGAGCAGTACTTC
TRBD2 many TRBJ2-7 TRBV3-1 CASFSGGEQYF TGTGCCAGCTTCTCGGGGGGGGAGCAGTACTTC
. many TRBJ1-1 TRBV5-6 CASSFHPADTEAFF TGTGCCAGCAGCTTCCATCCCGCAGACACTGAAGCTTTCTTT
. medium-sized TRBJ2-1 TRBV28 CASLGARNEQFF TGTGCCAGCCTGGGTGCAAGGAATGAGCAGTTCTTC
. few TRBJ2-2 TRBV11-3 CAISFPSGGTGQLFF TGTGCCATCAGCTTCCCGTCGGGGGGCACCGGGCAGCTGTTTTTT
. many TRBJ2-5 TRBV5-7 CASPPCEGLETQYF TGTGCCAGTCCCCCATGTGAAGGATTAGAGACCCAGTACTTC
TRBD1 many TRBJ2-1 TRBV20-1 CSAPRDRGPNEQFF TGCAGTGCTCCCCGGGACAGGGGGCCTAATGAGCAGTTCTTC
. many TRBJ2-2 TRBV7-8 CASSLSATGELFF TGTGCCAGCAGCTTGTCAGCCACCGGGGAGCTGTTTTTT
. . TRBJ2-5 TRBV29-1 CSFDTGSEETQCF TGCAGCTTTGATACCGGGAGTGAAGAGACCCAGTGCTTC
. medium-sized TRBJ2-7 TRBV12-3/TRBV12-4 CASSLYREHEQYF TGTGCCAGCAGTTTATACAGGGAACACGAGCAGTACTTC
. . TRBJ2-1 TRBV18 CASSPVAAAGPNEQFF TGTGCCAGCTCACCAGTAGCGGCTGCGGGGCCCAATGAGCAGTTCTTC
. few TRBJ2-7 TRBV5-1 CANSPGPSDAYKQYF TGCGCCAACAGCCCGGGACCGAGCGACGCCTACAAGCAGTACTTC
. medium-sized TRBJ1-2 TRBV20-1 CSARDNDRTYGYTF TGCAGTGCTAGAGACAACGACAGAACCTATGGCTACACCTTC
. . TRBJ2-1 TRBV12-5 CSSGWCSEQFF TGTTCTAGTGGGTGGTGTTCTGAGCAGTTCTTC
TRBD2 many TRBJ2-1 TRBV18 CASSPTAGGSDEQFF TGTGCCAGCTCACCCACAGCGGGAGGTTCCGATGAGCAGTTCTTC
. . TRBJ1-4 TRBV5-4 CASSFGGAGEKLFF TGTGCCAGCAGCTTCGGGGGCGCGGGGGAAAAACTGTTTTTT
. many TRBJ2-7 TRBV14 CASSQDVGWVREQYF TGTGCCAGCAGCCAAGATGTAGGTTGGGTTCGCGAGCAGTACTTC
TRBD2 . TRBJ2-7 TRBV24-1 CATSDPQRGDELVEQYF TGTGCCACCAGTGACCCCCAGCGGGGTGACGAGCTGGTAGAGCAGTACTTC
. few TRBJ2-1 TRBV24-1 CATSDLGAPSYNEQFF TGTGCCACCAGTGATTTGGGAGCTCCCTCCTACAATGAGCAGTTCTTC
TRBD2 . TRBJ2-1 TRBV20-1 CSAIPGLAGRNEQLF TGCAGTGCTATTCCGGGACTAGCGGGAAGGAATGAGCAGCTCTTC
. many TRBJ2-2 TRBV4-1 CASSQAGRNPRENTGELFF TGCGCCAGCAGCCAAGCGGGACGCAACCCAAGGGAGAACACCGGGGAGCTGTTTTTT
. few TRBJ2-5 TRBV6-5 CASRSTCGSLSQYF TGTGCCAGCAGATCTACTTGCGGTTCATTGTCCCAGTACTTC
TRBD2 many TRBJ2-5 TRBV4-1 CASSQDALTSGRGETQYF TGCGCCAGCAGCCAAGATGCCCTGACTAGCGGGAGAGGGGAGACCCAGTACTTC
TRBD2 few TRBJ2-1 TRBV6-1 CASSTWTSVGEQFF TGTGCCAGCAGCACCTGGACTAGCGTGGGTGAGCAGTTCTTC
. . TRBJ2-2 TRBV5-1 CASSSGTSGELFF TGCGCCAGCAGCTCCGGGACATCCGGGGAGCTGTTTTTT
TRBD2 many TRBJ2-7 TRBV4-2 CASSQELAGGYEQYF TGTGCCAGCAGCCAAGAACTAGCGGGAGGCTACGAGCAGTACTTC
. many TRBJ1-5 TRBV19 CASSIGQGGNQPQHF TGTGCCAGTAGTATTGGGCAGGGTGGCAATCAGCCCCAGCATTTT
TRBD1 large TRBJ2-7 TRBV28 CASSDRGYEQYF TGTGCCAGCAGTGACAGGGGCTACGAGCAGTACTTC
. . TRBJ1-2 TRBV12-3/TRBV12-4 CASSSSADGYTF TGTGCCAGCAGTTCCTCTGCGGATGGCTACACCTTC
. few TRBJ2-7 TRBV6-1 CASRGSGHYEQYF TGTGCCAGCAGAGGGTCGGGCCACTACGAGCAGTACTTC
. . TRBJ2-7 TRBV5-1 CASSAGQDGYEQYF TGCGCCAGCAGCGCGGGTCAGGATGGCTACGAGCAGTACTTC
. many TRBJ2-1 TRBV5-1 CASSGTGGERTYNEQFF TGCGCCAGCAGCGGAACAGGGGGGGAAAGGACCTACAATGAGCAGTTCTTC
TRBD2 . TRBJ2-1 TRBV9 CASSPGLAGLYEQFF TGTGCCAGCAGCCCCGGACTAGCGGGACTATACGAGCAGTTCTTC
. . TRBJ2-7 TRBV9 CASSPHDEQYF TGTGCCAGCAGCCCCCACGACGAGCAGTACTTC
. medium-sized TRBJ2-1 TRBV12-3/TRBV12-4 CASRYRGDEQFF TGTGCCAGCAGGTATAGGGGCGATGAGCAGTTCTTC
. . TRBJ1-2 TRBV11-2 CASSPGLPLGYTF TGTGCCAGCAGTCCAGGGCTGCCCCTGGGCTACACCTTC
. few TRBJ2-3 TRBV7-6 CASNSSLGLTDTQYF TGTGCCAGCAACTCATCTTTAGGACTCACAGATACGCAGTATTTT
. many TRBJ2-4 TRBV2 CASRDPLAKNIQYF TGTGCCAGCAGGGACCCGCTAGCCAAAAACATTCAGTACTTC
TRBD2 many TRBJ2-1 TRBV19 CASSVEGREGNEQFF TGTGCCAGTAGTGTCGAAGGCAGGGAGGGCAATGAGCAGTTCTTC
. medium-sized TRBJ1-1 TRBV11-1 CASSLFSNTEAFF TGTGCCAGCAGCTTATTTTCGAACACTGAAGCTTTCTTT
. . TRBJ2-3 TRBV11-2 CASSPHGGNVIDTHYF TGTGCCAGCAGCCCCCATGGAGGTAACGTGATAGATACACATTATTTT